These T cell receptor beta chains were read from a single sample in a study of blood T cell repertoires in COVID-19. Repertoires were generated with immunoSEQ multiplex PCR, while TCRdb's copy carries only in-frame clones and drops some. The table shows 160,000 or so clones, with 80% to 90% occurring only once. Sequenced sample: peripheral blood. These receptors originate from a woman aged 45-60 years with acute or convalescent COVID-19. The CDR3 runs from the conserved cysteine through the conserved F or W. A D gene is named only where the DNA matches it firmly. A row's size may be missing; if present it is once, few, many or a size class.

DNA: TGTGCCAGCAGCACCCGGGACTCTGCCTACGAGCAGTACTTC; CDR3: CASSTRDSAYEQYF; J: TRBJ2-7; V: TRBV7-2; D: NA; size: NA
DNA: TGTGCCAGCTCTAGGGGCCCCTATGGCTACACCTTC; CDR3: CASSRGPYGYTF; J: TRBJ1-2; V: TRBV5-6; D: NA; size: NA
DNA: TGTGCCAGCAGCGCCCCTCCGGGGGGAAGAGGGACTGAAGCTTTCTTT; CDR3: CASSAPPGGRGTEAFF; J: TRBJ1-1; V: TRBV7-9; D: NA; size: NA
DNA: TGTGCCAGCAGCTCGGGACTGGGGACTGAAGCTTTCTTT; CDR3: CASSSGLGTEAFF; J: TRBJ1-1; V: TRBV7-9; D: NA; size: NA
DNA: TGTGCCAGCAGCTTGGGGAGGCATGGCAATCAGCCCCAGCATTTT; CDR3: CASSLGRHGNQPQHF; J: TRBJ1-5; V: TRBV5-6; D: NA; size: NA
DNA: TGTGCCAGCAGCTTGGACCTGACAGGGTTAAATACGCAGTATTTT; CDR3: CASSLDLTGLNTQYF; J: TRBJ2-3; V: TRBV5-4; D: TRBD1; size: once
DNA: TGTGCCAGCAGTGTGGAGGCGTACCAAGAGACCCAGTACTTC; CDR3: CASSVEAYQETQYF; J: TRBJ2-5; V: TRBV25-1; D: NA; size: NA
DNA: TGCGCCAGCAGCTTGGTTACCCTTGAGGAGCAGTTCTTC; CDR3: CASSLVTLEEQFF; J: TRBJ2-1; V: TRBV5-1; D: NA; size: NA
DNA: TGTGCCAGCAGCTTAAGTGATCGGGGGGGCATCGGTGAAGCTTTCTTT; CDR3: CASSLSDRGGIGEAFF; J: TRBJ1-1; V: TRBV7-2; D: NA; size: NA
DNA: TGTGCCATCAGTGAGTCTTCAAGGAGGGAAACGCGTGGCTACACCTTC; CDR3: CAISESSRRETRGYTF; J: TRBJ1-2; V: TRBV10-3; D: NA; size: NA
DNA: TGCAGAGCCGGTGAAAAACTGTTTTTT; CDR3: CRAGEKLFF; J: TRBJ1-4; V: TRBV20-1; D: NA; size: NA
DNA: TGTGCTAGTGGTTATGGGGGGTCTGATGGCTACACCTTC; CDR3: CASGYGGSDGYTF; J: TRBJ1-2; V: TRBV12-5; D: NA; size: NA
DNA: TGCGCCAGCAGCTTGAATGATGAGCCCTACGAGCAGTACTTC; CDR3: CASSLNDEPYEQYF; J: TRBJ2-7; V: TRBV5-1; D: NA; size: NA
DNA: TGTGCCAGCAGCTACCGGGACATAGGGGGCGAGCAGTACTTC; CDR3: CASSYRDIGGEQYF; J: TRBJ2-7; V: TRBV7-2; D: NA; size: NA
DNA: TGCGCCAGCAGCCAGGGGGGAGTTGGCTATGGCTACACCTTC; CDR3: CASSQGGVGYGYTF; J: TRBJ1-2; V: TRBV4-3; D: NA; size: NA
DNA: TGTGCCAGCAGCAAGACAGAGAACACTGAAGCTTTCTTT; CDR3: CASSKTENTEAFF; J: TRBJ1-1; V: TRBV11-1; D: NA; size: few
DNA: TGTGCCATCAGTGACCAGGGTAGCACTGAAGCTTTCTTT; CDR3: CAISDQGSTEAFF; J: TRBJ1-1; V: TRBV10-3; D: NA; size: NA
DNA: TGTGCCAGCAGCTTGGCGGGGGGGGGACTTCGCTACGAGCAGTACTTC; CDR3: CASSLAGGGLRYEQYF; J: TRBJ2-7; V: TRBV5-4; D: TRBD2; size: NA
DNA: TGTGCCAGTGCCCGCAGGCCCGAAGCTTTCTTT; CDR3: CASARRPEAFF; J: TRBJ1-1; V: TRBV19; D: NA; size: NA
DNA: TGTGCCAGCAGTGAAGCGCCGGGGGGCTATGGCTACACCTTC; CDR3: CASSEAPGGYGYTF; J: TRBJ1-2; V: TRBV6-1; D: NA; size: NA
DNA: TGTGCCAGCAGCCCGAGAGGGACAGGGAGTAATTCACCCCTCCACTTT; CDR3: CASSPRGTGSNSPLHF; J: TRBJ1-6; V: TRBV9; D: TRBD1; size: many
DNA: TGTGCCAGCTCACCATCAACAGGGTTGAACACTGAAGCTTTCTTT; CDR3: CASSPSTGLNTEAFF; J: TRBJ1-1; V: TRBV18; D: NA; size: NA
DNA: TGTGCTAGTGGTTTGGGGGCATTGGACAATCAGCCCCAGCATTTT; CDR3: CASGLGALDNQPQHF; J: TRBJ1-5; V: TRBV12-5; D: NA; size: NA
DNA: TGTGCCAGCAGCTTCGGGGAAATCGAGGATAGCAATCAGCCCCAGCATTTT; CDR3: CASSFGEIEDSNQPQHF; J: TRBJ1-5; V: TRBV7-3; D: NA; size: NA
DNA: TGTGCCAGTACCCCCGGGACAGGGGGTCAGCCCCAGCATTTT; CDR3: CASTPGTGGQPQHF; J: TRBJ1-5; V: TRBV19; D: TRBD1; size: NA
DNA: TGTGCCAGCTCACGGGGGGGACAGGGTGGTCCCTTAAATCAGCCCCAGCATTTT; CDR3: CASSRGGQGGPLNQPQHF; J: TRBJ1-5; V: TRBV18; D: TRBD1; size: NA
DNA: TGTGCCAGCAGTTTATTAGAATCCTACGAGCAGTACTTC; CDR3: CASSLLESYEQYF; J: TRBJ2-7; V: TRBV27; D: NA; size: NA
DNA: TGTGCCAGCTCACCACAGGCAGGGAACATGAACACTGAAGCTTTCTTT; CDR3: CASSPQAGNMNTEAFF; J: TRBJ1-1; V: TRBV18; D: NA; size: NA
DNA: TGTGCCAGCAGCTCCCAGGGGGCCGGCACCGGGGAGCTGTTTTTT; CDR3: CASSSQGAGTGELFF; J: TRBJ2-2; V: TRBV7-8; D: TRBD1; size: NA
DNA: TGTGCCAGCTCTCTACTAGCGGGAGACTACAATGAGCAGTTCTTC; CDR3: CASSLLAGDYNEQFF; J: TRBJ2-1; V: TRBV18; D: TRBD2; size: NA
DNA: TGTGCCAGCAGCTCACCACAGGGGGCATATTACAATGAGCAGTTCTTC; CDR3: CASSSPQGAYYNEQFF; J: TRBJ2-1; V: TRBV11-3; D: TRBD1; size: NA
DNA: TGCGCCAGCAGCCAAGGGGGTTTCGGGAGAACCCAAGCTTTCTTT; CDR3: CASSQGGFGRTQAFF; J: TRBJ1-1; V: TRBV4-1; D: NA; size: NA
DNA: TGTGCCAGCAGCTTGGGGACTAGCGGGAGGTGGCACGAGCAGTACTTC; CDR3: CASSLGTSGRWHEQYF; J: TRBJ2-7; V: TRBV5-6; D: TRBD2; size: NA
DNA: TGTGCCAGCAGCTTAGTAGCAGGAGGACAGGGAGGAGGCTACACCTTC; CDR3: CASSLVAGGQGGGYTF; J: TRBJ1-2; V: TRBV7-2; D: TRBD1; size: NA
DNA: TGTGCCAGCGGGCGGGAGGGCCACAATGAGCAGTTCTTC; CDR3: CASGREGHNEQFF; J: TRBJ2-1; V: TRBV6-5; D: TRBD2; size: many
DNA: TGTGCCAGTAGTATACCCGGCCAGGGGGCGAAGGAAAAACTGTTTTTT; CDR3: CASSIPGQGAKEKLFF; J: TRBJ1-4; V: TRBV19; D: TRBD1; size: NA
DNA: TGCGCCAGCAGCTTGACAGGGGGAGATCTATGGAGCTACACCTTC; CDR3: CASSLTGGDLWSYTF; J: TRBJ1-2; V: TRBV5-1; D: TRBD1; size: NA
DNA: TGTGCCAGCTCCCGGGACAGGGGTCCAGGTGAGCAGTTCTTC; CDR3: CASSRDRGPGEQFF; J: TRBJ2-1; V: TRBV18; D: TRBD1; size: NA
DNA: TGTGCCAGCAGTTACGGGACAGGGCCCTATGGCTACACCTTC; CDR3: CASSYGTGPYGYTF; J: TRBJ1-2; V: TRBV6-5; D: TRBD1; size: NA
DNA: TGTGCCAGCAGCCCCCGGACAGGGGTCTATGGCTACACCTTC; CDR3: CASSPRTGVYGYTF; J: TRBJ1-2; V: TRBV7-2; D: TRBD1; size: NA
DNA: TGTGCCAGCAGCTTGGACAGACAAGAGACCCAGTACTTC; CDR3: CASSLDRQETQYF; J: TRBJ2-5; V: TRBV5-6; D: NA; size: NA